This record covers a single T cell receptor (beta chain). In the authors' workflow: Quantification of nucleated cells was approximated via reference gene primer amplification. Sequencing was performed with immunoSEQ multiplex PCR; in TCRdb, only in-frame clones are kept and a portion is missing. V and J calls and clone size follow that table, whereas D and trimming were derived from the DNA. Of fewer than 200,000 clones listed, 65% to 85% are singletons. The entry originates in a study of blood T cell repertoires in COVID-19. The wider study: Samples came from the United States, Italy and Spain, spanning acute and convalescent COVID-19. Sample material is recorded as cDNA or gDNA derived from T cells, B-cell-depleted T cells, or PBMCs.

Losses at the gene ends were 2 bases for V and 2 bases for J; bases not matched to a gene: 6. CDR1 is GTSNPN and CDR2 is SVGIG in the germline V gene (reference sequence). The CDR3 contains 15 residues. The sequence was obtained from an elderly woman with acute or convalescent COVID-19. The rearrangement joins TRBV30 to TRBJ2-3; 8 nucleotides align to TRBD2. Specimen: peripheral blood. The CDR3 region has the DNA TGTGCCTGGAGTTTCGGGGGGGGAAACACAGATACGCAGTATTTT. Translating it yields CAWSFGGGNTDTQYF.